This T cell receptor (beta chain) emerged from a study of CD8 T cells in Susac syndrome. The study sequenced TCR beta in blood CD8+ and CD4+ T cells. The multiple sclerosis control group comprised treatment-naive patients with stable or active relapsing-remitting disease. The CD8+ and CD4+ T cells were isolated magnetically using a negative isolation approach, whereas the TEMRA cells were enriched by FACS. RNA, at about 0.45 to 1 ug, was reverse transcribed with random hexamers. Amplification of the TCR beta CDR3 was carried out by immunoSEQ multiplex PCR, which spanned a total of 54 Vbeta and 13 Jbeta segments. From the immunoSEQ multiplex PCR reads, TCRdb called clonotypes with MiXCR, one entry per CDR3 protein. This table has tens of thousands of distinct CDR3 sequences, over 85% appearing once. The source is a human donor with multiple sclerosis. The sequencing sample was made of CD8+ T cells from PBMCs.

This CDR3 is CASSSAGTLYEQYF. Written as DNA, the CDR3 is TGTGCCAGCAGCTCGGCCGGGACACTGTACGAGCAGTACTTC. The rearrangement uses TRBV7-9 and TRBJ2-7; D perhaps matches TRBD1 (6 bases). V lost 4 bases to trimming and J lost 4 bases, with 14 bases between them. Germline CDR1 is SEHNR and CDR2 is FQNEAQ (reference sequence). The CDR3 is made up of 14 amino acids.